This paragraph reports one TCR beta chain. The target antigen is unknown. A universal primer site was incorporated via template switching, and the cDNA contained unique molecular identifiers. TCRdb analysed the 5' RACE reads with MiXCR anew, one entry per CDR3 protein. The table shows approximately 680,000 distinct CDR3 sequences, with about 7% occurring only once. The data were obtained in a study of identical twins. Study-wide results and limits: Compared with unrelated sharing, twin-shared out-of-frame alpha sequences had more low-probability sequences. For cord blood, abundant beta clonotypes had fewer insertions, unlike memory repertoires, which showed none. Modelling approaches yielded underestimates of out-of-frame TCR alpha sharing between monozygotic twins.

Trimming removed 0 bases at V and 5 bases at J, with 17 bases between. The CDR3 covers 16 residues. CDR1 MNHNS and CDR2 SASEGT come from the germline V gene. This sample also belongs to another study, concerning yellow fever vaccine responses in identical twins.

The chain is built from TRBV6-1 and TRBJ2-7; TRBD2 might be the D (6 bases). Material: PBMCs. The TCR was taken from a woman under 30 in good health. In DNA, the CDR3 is TGTGCCAGCAGTGAAGCACTGGCCGGGGGTAGAAACGAGCAGTACTTC. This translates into CASSEALAGGRNEQYF.